The present T cell receptor beta chain was sequenced within a study of shared clonotypes between healthy human individuals. Whole-study findings and limits: Clonotypes not shared had lower generation probabilities than those common to all four donors. An expected dependence of interdonor clonotype sharing on sequencing depth was noted. When naive CD4 clonotypes were compared across a handful of donors, roughly 4.9% were shared.

Profiling relied on immunoSEQ multiplex PCR, and the TCRdb table lists in-frame clones only, not all of them. The table has a few million clones, about 92% seen once. Comments on this clone: What it binds is not known.

Sequencing was done on a sample of naive CD4+ T cells sorted from blood. The subset here: CD45RA+ positively selected. The TCR sequence derives from a man between 18 and 35 years old in good health.

This CDR3 reads CASSLGSIMNTEAFF. In DNA form, the CDR3 reads TGTGCCAGCAGCTTAGGCAGTATCATGAACACTGAAGCTTTCTTT. V usage is TRBV5-6 and J usage is TRBJ1-1; no reliable D call. Germline-derived CDR1 and CDR2 are SGHDT and YYEEEE. V was shortened by 2 bases and J by 0 bases, with 11 bases between the two germline ends. The CDR3 extends over 15 amino acids.